This T cell receptor beta chain was observed in a study of prognosis after radiotherapy for stage I lung cancer. At the level of the study: Individuals diagnosed with stage I non-small cell lung cancer underwent enrollment between April 2018 and early 2019. Patients with newly diagnosed primary stage I lung tumors numbered over eleven, with 4 or 5 others having oligometastatic NSCLC after surgical resection of the primary tumor. The non-small cell lung cancer patients were all considered medically inoperable, with comorbidities accounting for this in some twelve of them. Squamous cell carcinoma was diagnosed in 7 or 8 patients and adenocarcinoma in 11 to 13.

Many counts were recorded for this clonotype. The V gene lost 5 bases and the J gene lost 0 bases, with 12 bases spanning the gap. Germline V gene data show CDR1 as KGHDR and CDR2 as SFDVKD. CDR3 length equals 15 residues. Amplicons of TCR beta CDR3 were generated from genomic DNA by two-round multiplex PCR. Specific primers for each TRBV and TRBJ gene were what first-round PCR used. TCRdb ran MiXCR on the multiplex PCR reads and lists one entry per CDR3 protein. The sample holds 45,000 to 70,000 distinct CDR3 sequences; about 26% are singletons and the top ten take around 8%. The V call is TRBV24-1, the J call TRBJ1-1, with a tentative D call TRBD1 (5 bases). The sequencing here drew on PBMCs, taken before or after stereotactic body radiation therapy (not recorded which). This sequence originates from a donor over 45 with non-small cell lung cancer. Written as DNA, the CDR3 is TGTGCCACCAGTGTGGGGGACGGCATGAACACTGAAGCTTTCTTT. Its translation: CATSVGDGMNTEAFF.